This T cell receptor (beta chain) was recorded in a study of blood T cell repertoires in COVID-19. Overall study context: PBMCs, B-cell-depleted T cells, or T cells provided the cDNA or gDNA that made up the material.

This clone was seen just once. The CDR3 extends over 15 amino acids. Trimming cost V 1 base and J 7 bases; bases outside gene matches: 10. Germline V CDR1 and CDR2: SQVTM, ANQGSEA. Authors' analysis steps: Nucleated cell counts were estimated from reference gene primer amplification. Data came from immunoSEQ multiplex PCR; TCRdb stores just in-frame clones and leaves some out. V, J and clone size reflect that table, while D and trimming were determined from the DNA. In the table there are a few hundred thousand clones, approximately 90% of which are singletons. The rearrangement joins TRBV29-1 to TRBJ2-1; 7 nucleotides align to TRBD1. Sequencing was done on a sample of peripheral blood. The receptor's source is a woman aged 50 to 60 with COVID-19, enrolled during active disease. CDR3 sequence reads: CSVEVPGTEKNEQFF. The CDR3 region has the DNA TGCAGCGTTGAAGTGCCTGGGACAGAAAAAAATGAGCAGTTCTTC.